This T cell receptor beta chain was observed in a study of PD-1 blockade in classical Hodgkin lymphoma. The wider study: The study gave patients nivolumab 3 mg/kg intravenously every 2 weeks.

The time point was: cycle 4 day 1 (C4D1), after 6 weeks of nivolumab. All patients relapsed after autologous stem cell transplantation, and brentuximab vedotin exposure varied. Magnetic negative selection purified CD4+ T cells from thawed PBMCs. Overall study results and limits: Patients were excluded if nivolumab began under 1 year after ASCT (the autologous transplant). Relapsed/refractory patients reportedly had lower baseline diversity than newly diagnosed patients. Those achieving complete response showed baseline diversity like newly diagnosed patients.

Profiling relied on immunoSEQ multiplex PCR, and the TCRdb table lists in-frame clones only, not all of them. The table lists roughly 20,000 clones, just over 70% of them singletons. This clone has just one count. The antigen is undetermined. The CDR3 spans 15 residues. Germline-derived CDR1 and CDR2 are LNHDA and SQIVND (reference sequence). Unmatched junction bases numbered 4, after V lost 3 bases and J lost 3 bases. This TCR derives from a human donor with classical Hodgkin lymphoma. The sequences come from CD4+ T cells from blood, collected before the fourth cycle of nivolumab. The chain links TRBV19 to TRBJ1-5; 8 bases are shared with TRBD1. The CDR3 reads CASSIRQGINQPQHF. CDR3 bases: TGTGCCAGTAGTATTCGACAGGGGATCAATCAGCCCCAGCATTTT.